Presented here are 25 T cell receptor beta chains from one specimen sequenced in a study of cytomegalovirus exposure and HLA in healthy donors. Amplification used 60 Vbeta primers and 13 Jbeta primers. Clones were read by immunoSEQ multiplex PCR, and TCRdb kept only the in-frame ones, dropping some. The profile shows about 130,000 clones, just under 75% of them singletons. The sample was PBMCs. The receptors were gathered from a man aged 35 to 55 in good health and CMV-seropositive.

The chain recombines TRBV7-9 with TRBJ2-5; a possible D gene is TRBD1 (5 bases). Trimming removed 5 bases at V and 5 bases at J, with 12 bases between. The CDR3 spans 13 residues. Germline CDR1 is SEHNR and CDR2 is FQNEAQ (reference sequence). The CDR3 DNA follows: TGTGCCAGCAGCCATGGACAAGGGGAGACCCAGTACTTC. Protein product: CASSHGQGETQYF.

The chain is built from TRBV7-9 and TRBJ2-1, with 8 bases identical to TRBD2. V dropped 4 bases and J dropped 9; count of bases not matched to a gene: 11. From germline, CDR1 is SEHNR and CDR2 FQNEAQ (reference sequence). This CDR3 is 15 amino acids long. CDR3 coding DNA: TGTGCCAGCAGCTCCCTAGCGGGCCTAGGAGGTGAGCAGTTCTTC. As protein: CASSSLAGLGGEQFF.

The rearrangement joins TRBV5-1 to TRBJ1-5; D perhaps matches TRBD1 (5 bases). With 5 bases removed from V and 2 bases from J, the gap between germline ends came to 14 bases. This CDR3 spans 15 amino acids. Germline lookup yields CDR1 SGHRS and CDR2 YFSETQ. The CDR3 region has the DNA TGCGCCAGCAGGGTGGGGGGATCGGGCAATCAGCCCCAGCATTTT. This translates into CASRVGGSGNQPQHF.

This clone came up once. The chain has TRBV2 and TRBJ1-1, with D uncertain. CDR1 and CDR2 from the germline V gene are SNHLY and FYNNEI. The CDR3 length is 12 residues. Trimming removed 8 bases at V and 5 bases at J, with 12 bases between. This chain's CDR3 is CASLTRKTEAFF. DNA for the CDR3: TGTGCCAGCTTGACGAGGAAGACTGAAGCTTTCTTT.

As concerns this clone: One end of the junction does not line up with germline, which may come from a read error. The chain joins TRBV7-7 to TRBJ2-5; 8 bases are shared with TRBD1. The CDR3 contains 14 residues. Germline V CDR1 and CDR2: SSHAT, FNYEAQ (reference sequence). CDR3 region: CASSSDRVGETQYF. The CDR3 DNA reads TGTGCTAGCAGCTCGGACAGGGTGGGAGAGACCCAGTACTTC.

V is TRBV7-2 and J is TRBJ2-3; TRBD1 agrees at 7 bases. V lost 4 bases and J lost 1; bases outside the gene matches: 8. Germline lookup yields CDR1 SGHTA and CDR2 FQGNSA. This CDR3 comprises 16 residues. CDR3 DNA: TGTGCCAGCAGCTCACAGGGGTCCATTGGCACAGATACGCAGTATTTT. Residues: CASSSQGSIGTDTQYF. Combining the CDR3 with reference TRBV7-2 and TRBJ2-3 gives the whole variable domain GAGVSQSPSNKVTEKGKDVELRCDPISGHTALYWYRQSLGQGLEFLIYFQGNSAPDKSGLPSDRFSAERTGGSVSTLTIQRTQQEDSAVYLCASSSQGSIGTDTQYFGPGTRLTVL.

The rearrangement joins TRBV9 to TRBJ2-5; the D gene is possibly TRBD2 (5 bases). Germline V gene lookup returns CDR1 SGDLS and CDR2 YYNGEE. This CDR3 spans 13 amino acids. Trimming cost V 4 bases and J 4 bases, with 11 bases left between them. The chain's CDR3 is CASSTRAGETQYF. The CDR3 bases are TGTGCCAGCAGCACGAGGGCGGGAGAGACCCAGTACTTC.

J is TRBJ2-3 and V is TRBV9; 7 nucleotides match TRBD1. Per the germline V gene, CDR1 is SGDLS and CDR2 is YYNGEE. The CDR3 is 16 residues long. V was clipped by 0 bases and J by 2 bases; unmatched bases: 6. This CDR3 reads CASSVGRTGPTDTQYF. CDR3 sequence (DNA): TGTGCCAGCAGCGTAGGCCGGACAGGTCCCACAGATACGCAGTATTTT.

This rearrangement joins TRBV7-2 to TRBJ1-1; the D gene is possibly TRBD1 (6 bases). Trimming left V 5 bases short and J 7 bases short, with 11 bases between. Germline assignment: CDR1 SGHTA and CDR2 FQGNSA. The CDR3 covers 12 residues. The CDR3 is CASSRPRGEAFF. DNA for the CDR3: TGTGCCAGCAGCAGGCCCAGGGGTGAAGCTTTCTTT.

This chain uses TRBV15 with TRBJ2-1; 14 bases agree with TRBD2. Trimming took 5 bases from V and 8 from J; bases not matched to a gene: 5. CDR3 length: 15 amino acids. Germline V CDR1 and CDR2: LNHNV, YYDKDF (reference sequence). The CDR3 is CATSPGLAGVDEQFF. In DNA, the CDR3 is TGTGCCACCAGCCCGGGACTAGCGGGAGTCGATGAGCAGTTCTTC.

V usage is TRBV5-1 and J usage is TRBJ2-2; 7 nucleotides align to TRBD1. This CDR3 has 14 amino acids. CDR1 is SGHRS and CDR2 is YFSETQ in the germline V gene. V lost 2 bases, J lost 3 bases, and 1 base stayed unmatched. CDR3 coding DNA: TGCGCCAGCAGCTTAACAGGGGACACCGGGGAGCTGTTTTTT. Protein product: CASSLTGDTGELFF.

This clone was counted once. V and J are TRBV19 and TRBJ2-2, with 7 positions matching TRBD1. V lost 6 bases and J lost 4; bases outside the gene matches: 8. The CDR3 contains 15 residues. Germline V gives CDR1 LNHDA, CDR2 SQIVND (reference sequence). The CDR3 is CASRSDRDGTGELFF. CDR3 bases: TGTGCCAGTAGATCAGACAGGGACGGCACCGGGGAGCTGTTTTTT.

This clone has only one observation. V usage is TRBV7-6 and J usage is TRBJ2-7, with 12 nucleotides matching TRBD1. The germline V gene has CDR1 SGHVS and CDR2 FNYEAQ. V was clipped by 1 base and J by 5 bases; unmatched bases: 3. The CDR3 has 15 amino acids. DNA for the CDR3: TGTGCCAGCAGCTTAGAGGGACAGGGGGCCAACGAGCAGTACTTC. Residues: CASSLEGQGANEQYF.

This sequence joins TRBV4-2 and TRBJ1-1; D is perhaps TRBD1 (6 bases). This CDR3 has 16 residues. The germline V and J ends were trimmed by 0 bases and 1 base, with 12 bases remaining between them. CDR1 LGHNA and CDR2 YNFKEQ come from the germline V gene. The CDR3 spells CASSQDLQGTNTEAFF. For the CDR3, the DNA is TGTGCCAGCAGCCAAGATCTTCAGGGGACGAACACTGAAGCTTTCTTT.

The chain carries TRBV5-1 and TRBJ2-7; 8 bases map to TRBD1. Germline V CDR1 and CDR2: SGHRS, YFSETQ. The CDR3 length is 14 residues. The junction had 10 bases not matched to a gene; V was cut back by 5 bases and J by 6 bases. The CDR3 sequence is CASRQGTGEPEQYF. CDR3 sequence (DNA): TGCGCCAGCAGACAAGGGACAGGTGAACCCGAGCAGTACTTC.

V and J are TRBV7-6 and TRBJ1-2, with no clear D. Trimming left V 4 bases short and J 8 bases short, with 14 bases between. The CDR3 covers 13 residues. Germline V lookup: CDR1 SGHVS, CDR2 FNYEAQ. The CDR3 region is CASSSLGWEGYTF. CDR3 nucleotides: TGTGCCAGCAGCTCGTTGGGTTGGGAGGGCTACACCTTC.

This clone has only one observation. The chain links TRBV5-6 to TRBJ1-1; the match to TRBD1 covers 7 bases. This CDR3 contains 15 residues. V gave up 1 base and J gave up 0 bases; unmatched junction bases: 3. Germline loops: CDR1 SGHDT, CDR2 YYEEEE. DNA for the CDR3: TGTGCCAGCAGCTTGCGACAGGGACTGAACACTGAAGCTTTCTTT. Its translation is CASSLRQGLNTEAFF.

The chain couples TRBV28 to TRBJ2-7; a weak D match, TRBD2 (5 bases). The V and J ends lost 4 bases and 3 bases respectively, with 13 bases between them. The CDR3 length is 14 residues. Germline-derived CDR1 and CDR2 are MDHEN and SYDVKM. CDR3 sequence: CASSSPPGNYEQYF. The CDR3 DNA reads as TGTGCCAGCAGTTCCCCCCCGGGAAACTACGAGCAGTACTTC.

V usage is TRBV11-2 and J usage is TRBJ2-5, with D possibly TRBD2 on 6 matching bases. This CDR3 spans 18 amino acids. Germline-derived CDR1 and CDR2 are SGHAT and FQNNGV. Trimming removed 2 bases from V and 0 bases from J, with 19 bases in between. CDR3 loop: CASSLRGPTGTYQETQYF. The CDR3, as DNA: TGTGCCAGCAGCTTACGAGGGCCCACCGGGACTTACCAAGAGACCCAGTACTTC. Supplemented by reference TRBV11-2 and TRBJ2-5, the full variable domain reads EAGVAQSPRYKIIEKRQSVAFWCNPISGHATLYWYQQILGQGPKLLIQFQNNGVVDDSQLPKDRFSAERLKGVDSTLKIQPAKLEDSAVYLCASSLRGPTGTYQETQYFGPGTRLLVL.

This chain joins TRBV5-1 and TRBJ1-1; 10 bases are a match to TRBD1. Germline-derived CDR1 and CDR2 are SGHRS and YFSETQ. This CDR3 is 15 amino acids long. V lost 4 bases and J lost 2; bases outside the gene matches: 5. CDR3 sequence reads: CASSAWDRGNTEAFF. CDR3 in DNA: TGCGCCAGCAGCGCGTGGGACAGGGGTAACACTGAAGCTTTCTTT.

The chain links TRBV5-4 to TRBJ2-5; a weak D match, TRBD2 (7 bases). The CDR3 contains 16 residues. Germline V gene lookup returns CDR1 SGHNT and CDR2 YYREEE (reference sequence). V was clipped by 5 bases and J by 1 base, with 18 bases between them. The CDR3 here is CASRPRGGDLQETQYF. The CDR3 nucleotides are TGTGCCAGCAGACCGAGGGGGGGGGACCTCCAAGAGACCCAGTACTTC.

This chain connects TRBV9 to TRBJ2-5; 9 bases map to TRBD2. Trimming cost V 0 bases and J 1 base; bases outside gene matches: 7. The CDR3 consists of 17 residues. The germline CDR1 and CDR2 sequences are SGDLS and YYNGEE. The CDR3 loop reads CASSVAFSGGSQETQYF. The CDR3 DNA follows: TGTGCCAGCAGCGTAGCTTTCAGCGGGGGGTCCCAAGAGACCCAGTACTTC.

The rearrangement joins TRBV2 to TRBJ2-3, with 12 nucleotides matching TRBD2. V trimming: 2 bases; J trimming: 4 bases; junction bases outside the gene matches: 4. Germline CDR1 SNHLY, CDR2 FYNNEI. CDR3 length: 16 amino acids. In DNA form, the CDR3 reads TGTGCCAGCAGTGAAAGTCTAGCGGGGGGGGCAGATACGCAGTATTTT. Amino acid sequence: CASSESLAGGADTQYF.

Points on this clone: The sample has other DNA sequences that encode this CDR3 too. V gene TRBV11-2 combines with J gene TRBJ2-1; D is unclear. V lost 0 bases and J 8 bases, leaving 8 bases between the germline ends. The CDR3 sequence is 13 residues long. In germline, CDR1 is SGHAT, CDR2 FQNNGV. CDR3 sequence reads: CASSLDLGDEQFF. CDR3 bases: TGTGCCAGCAGCTTAGATTTGGGCGATGAGCAGTTCTTC.

This chain links TRBV2 with TRBJ2-2; possibly TRBD2 for D (6 bases). CDR3 length: 15 residues. V shed 8 bases and J shed 8 bases, with 21 bases lying between them. Per germline, CDR1 SNHLY and CDR2 FYNNEI. DNA of the CDR3: TGTGCCAGCCTACGCGGGATCCAGCAGTGGGGGGAGCTGTTTTTT. Translating it yields CASLRGIQQWGELFF.